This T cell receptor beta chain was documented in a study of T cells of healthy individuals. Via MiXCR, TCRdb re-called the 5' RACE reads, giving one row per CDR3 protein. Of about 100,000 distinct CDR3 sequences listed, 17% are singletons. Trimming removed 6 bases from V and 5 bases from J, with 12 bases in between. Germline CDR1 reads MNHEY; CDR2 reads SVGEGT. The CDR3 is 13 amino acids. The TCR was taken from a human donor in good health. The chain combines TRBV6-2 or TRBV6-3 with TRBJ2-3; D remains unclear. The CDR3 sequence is CASSRLLGDTQYF. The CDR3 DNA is TGTGCCAGCAGCCGCCTCTTGGGAGATACGCAGTATTTT.